These 24 T cell receptor beta chains came from one sample sequenced in a study of a mutant IDH1 vaccine in newly diagnosed glioma listed by TCRdb under 2021. In light of the paper, this sample's time point label describes: baseline, week 1 (first vaccination visit). The meaning of the sample's treatment or condition label: pre-vaccination baseline after standard-of-care therapy. To prepare the library, the immunoSEQ multiplex PCR assay was applied. TCRdb mirrors the immuneACCESS table, restricted to in-frame sequences. Some clones are absent from its copies; in checked studies, under half trace to an unresolved V gene, and the reason for the others is unknown. The sample table contains 90,000 to 100,000 clones; only one count was recorded for 80% to 90% of them. Jointly, the top ten make up approximately 0.57% of the sample. Specimen: PBMCs, collected from a glioma patient treated with radiotherapy, temozolomide or both. The receptors were gathered from a woman between 50 and 59 years old with glioma.

V gene TRBV13 combines with J gene TRBJ1-2; possibly TRBD1 for D (6 bases). V was clipped by 5 bases and J by 5 bases, with 24 bases between them. The length of the CDR3 is 17 residues. CDR1 is PRHDT, CDR2 FYEKMQ, per germline (reference sequence). The CDR3 coding sequence is TGTGCCAGCAGCGCTGTCGGGGGCCGACTGGGGCAATATGGCTACACCTTC. This sequence encodes CASSAVGGRLGQYGYTF.

The chain is built from TRBV19 and TRBJ1-5, with TRBD1 identical over 9 bases. This CDR3 comprises 15 residues. V shed 3 bases and J 7 bases; nucleotides not matched to a gene: 7. The germline CDR1 and CDR2 sequences are LNHDA and SQIVND (reference sequence). CDR3 nucleotides: TGTGCCAGTAGTATGTGGGACAGGGTCGGACAGCCCCAGCATTTT. Protein product: CASSMWDRVGQPQHF.

The chain has TRBV11-2 and TRBJ1-4, with unresolved D. V lost 5 bases to trimming and J lost 0 bases, with 13 bases between them. The CDR3 consists of 16 residues. Per the germline V gene, CDR1 is SGHAT and CDR2 is FQNNGV. CDR3 bases: TGTGCCAGCAGCCCTTGGGCCACTGCAACTAATGAAAAACTGTTTTTT. Translating gives CASSPWATATNEKLFF.

This clone was detected once. The chain couples TRBV6-1 to TRBJ1-6; D is ambiguous. The V gene lost 2 bases and the J gene lost 14 bases, with 10 bases spanning the gap. Looked up from germline, CDR1 is MNHNS and CDR2 is SASEGT. This CDR3 is built from 12 residues. In DNA, the CDR3 is TGTGCCAGCAGTGAATCGGGGTGGTCCCTCCACTTT. Its protein is CASSESGWSLHF.

This clone was seen just once. The J gene is TRBJ2-3, the V gene TRBV19; no definite D call. The CDR3 is 14 amino acids. Looked up from germline, CDR1 is LNHDA and CDR2 is SQIVND (reference sequence). Trimming shortened V by 4 bases and J by 4 bases, and 12 bases separated the two germline ends. The CDR3 DNA reads as TGTGCCAGTAGTAAATGGGCCAAGGCAGATACGCAGTATTTT. Translating it yields CASSKWAKADTQYF.

V and J are TRBV7-2 and TRBJ1-1, with D possibly matching TRBD1 (6 bases). The ends were cut back, 5 bases at V and 4 bases at J, with 17 bases in the middle. Per germline, CDR1 SGHTA and CDR2 FQGNSA. This CDR3 region has 15 residues. The chain's CDR3 is CASSPTQGMVTEAFF. DNA of the CDR3: TGTGCCAGCAGCCCGACGCAGGGGATGGTCACTGAAGCTTTCTTT.

The rearrangement links TRBV12-5 to TRBJ1-2, with D unclear. V was shortened by 1 base and J by 13 bases, with 19 bases between the two germline ends. Per the germline V gene, CDR1 is LGHNT and CDR2 is FRNRAP. The CDR3 is made up of 14 amino acids. CDR3 coding DNA: TGTGCTAGTGGTTTGGCAATTCTTACGACTTCGGCCACCTTC. Protein product: CASGLAILTTSATF.

This chain connects TRBV28 to TRBJ2-7; D is unresolved. The CDR3 runs to 13 residues. The V and J ends lost 3 bases and 3 bases respectively, with 9 bases between them. Germline CDR1 is MDHEN and CDR2 is SYDVKM. The CDR3 loop is CASSFDGIYEQYF. In nucleotides, the CDR3 is TGTGCCAGCAGTTTCGACGGAATCTACGAGCAGTACTTC.

V is TRBV2 and J is TRBJ1-5; D is unresolved. The V gene lost 4 bases and the J gene lost 4 bases, with 8 bases spanning the gap. From germline, CDR1 is SNHLY and CDR2 FYNNEI. The CDR3 runs to 13 residues. CDR3 nucleotide sequence: TGTGCCAGCAGTGCGGAAGCTAATCAGCCCCAGCATTTT. Protein: CASSAEANQPQHF.

Only a few counts were recorded for this clone. The genes are TRBV7-9 and TRBJ1-1, with a weak D call TRBD1 (6 bases). The V end lost 4 bases, the J end lost 0 bases, and 12 bases lay between the germline ends. The CDR3 runs to 15 residues. Germline CDR1 reads SEHNR; CDR2 reads FQNEAQ (reference sequence). CDR3 residues: CASSWSGQVNTEAFF. The CDR3 DNA reads as TGTGCCAGCAGCTGGTCGGGACAAGTGAACACTGAAGCTTTCTTT.

This clone was recorded once. The J gene is TRBJ2-7, the V gene TRBV5-1; TRBD2 matches 9 bases. V was clipped by 7 bases and J by 0 bases; unmatched bases: 5. The CDR3 length is 14 residues. The germline gives CDR1 SGHRS, CDR2 YFSETQ. The CDR3 is CASQAGGPSYEQYF. The CDR3 DNA reads TGCGCCAGCCAAGCGGGAGGTCCCTCCTACGAGCAGTACTTC.

The J gene is TRBJ2-7, the V gene TRBV28, with 8 bases aligning to TRBD1. Trimming cost V 5 bases and J 5 bases; bases outside gene matches: 8. Per the germline V gene, CDR1 is MDHEN and CDR2 is SYDVKM. This CDR3 is built from 14 residues. In DNA form, the CDR3 reads TGTGCCAGCAGTGACGGACAGGGAAGCCACGAGCAGTACTTC. This translates into CASSDGQGSHEQYF.

This clone was seen once. The V call is TRBV6-6, the J call TRBJ1-5, with no clear D. V was pared by 0 bases and J by 9 bases, with 9 bases between. The CDR3 is 13 amino acids. Germline V gene data show CDR1 as MNHNY and CDR2 as SVGAGI (reference sequence). The CDR3 loop reads CASSYSRVGPQHF. The CDR3 coding sequence is TGTGCCAGCAGTTACTCGAGGGTTGGGCCCCAGCATTTT.

The rearrangement joins TRBV28 to TRBJ1-4; D call uncertain. CDR1 and CDR2 from the germline V gene are MDHEN and SYDVKM. The CDR3 covers 15 residues. The germline V and J ends were trimmed by 5 bases and 0 bases, with 10 bases remaining between them. CDR3 in DNA: TGTGCCAGCAGTCCCCCATTATCAACTAATGAAAAACTGTTTTTT. The encoded protein is CASSPPLSTNEKLFF.

The chain employs TRBV30 and TRBJ1-6; 8 positions match TRBD1. V lost 0 bases and J lost 10; bases outside the gene matches: 5. The CDR3 contains 14 residues. The germline V gene encodes CDR1 GTSNPN and CDR2 SVGIG (reference sequence). DNA of the CDR3: TGTGCCTGGAGTGTACGAGACAGGGGCTCACCCCTCCACTTT. Its protein is CAWSVRDRGSPLHF.

This chain joins TRBV7-2 and TRBJ2-7; 8 nucleotides line up with TRBD2. The CDR3 has 15 residues. The V gene's germline CDR1 is SGHTA and CDR2 FQGNSA. The junction had 4 bases not matched to a gene; V was cut back by 1 base and J by 2 bases. In DNA, the CDR3 is TGTGCCAGCAGCTTAGGAAGGGGACTAGCCTACGAGCAGTACTTC. This encodes CASSLGRGLAYEQYF.

This chain uses TRBV18 with TRBJ2-1; 8 nucleotides agree with TRBD1. This CDR3 is 14 amino acids long. The germline CDR1 and CDR2 sequences are KGHSH and LQKENI. Losses at the gene ends were 5 bases for V and 10 bases for J; bases not matched to a gene: 10. The CDR3 DNA reads as TGTGCCAGCTCAATCCGGGACAGGTTCTGGGAGCAGTTCTTC. Protein sequence: CASSIRDRFWEQFF.

The chain uses TRBV28 and TRBJ1-2, with TRBD1 matching 7 bases. V trimming: 4 bases; J trimming: 2 bases; junction bases outside the gene matches: 13. Germline CDR1 reads MDHEN; CDR2 reads SYDVKM. CDR3 length equals 17 residues. DNA of the CDR3: TGTGCCAGCAGTTCTCCGTCGACAGGGTGGGAAAACTATGGCTACACCTTC. Protein sequence: CASSSPSTGWENYGYTF.

J is TRBJ2-7 and V is TRBV7-9; D possibly corresponds to TRBD1 (6 bases). The CDR3 is made up of 14 amino acids. V lost 4 bases and J lost 3, with 13 bases in between. Germline assignment: CDR1 SEHNR and CDR2 FQNEAQ (reference sequence). CDR3 in amino acids: CASSSGTSIYEQYF. The CDR3 DNA sequence: TGTGCCAGCAGCTCTGGGACAAGCATCTACGAGCAGTACTTC.

This chain connects TRBV12-5 to TRBJ1-5; 9 nucleotides align to TRBD1. Germline CDR1 LGHNT, CDR2 FRNRAP. The CDR3 contains 15 residues. Trimming cost V 5 bases and J 3 bases; bases outside gene matches: 5. CDR3 bases: TGTGCTAGTGGTCCCCGGGACAGGGTCAATCAGCCCCAGCATTTT. Translating it yields CASGPRDRVNQPQHF. Full variable domain (rest looked up from reference TRBV12-5 and TRBJ1-5): DARVTQTPRHKVTEMGQEVTMRCQPILGHNTVFWYRQTMMQGLELLAYFRNRAPLDDSGMPKDRFSAEMPDATLATLKIQPSEPRDSAVYFCASGPRDRVNQPQHFGDGTRLSIL.

The gene calls are TRBV28 and TRBJ2-1, with D perhaps matching TRBD1 (5 bases). V was cut by 8 bases and J by 0 bases, with 11 bases left in between. Germline V lookup: CDR1 MDHEN, CDR2 SYDVKM. CDR3 length: 14 amino acids. CDR3 sequence reads: CASSGWLSYNEQFF. Here the CDR3 DNA reads TGTGCCAGCTCAGGGTGGCTCTCCTACAATGAGCAGTTCTTC. Variable domain in full (rest from reference TRBV28 and TRBJ2-1): DVKVTQSSRYLVKRTGEKVFLECVQDMDHENMFWYRQDPGLGLRLIYFSYDVKMKEKGDIPEGYSVSREKKERFSLILESASTNQTSMYLCASSGWLSYNEQFFGPGTRLTVL.

The chain employs TRBV7-9 and TRBJ1-2, with TRBD1 matching 7 bases. Germline V CDR1 and CDR2: SEHNR, FQNEAQ (reference sequence). The CDR3 consists of 15 residues. The junction had 6 bases not matched to a gene; V was cut back by 5 bases and J by 0 bases. In DNA form, the CDR3 reads TGTGCCAGCAGCCCAGGACAGGCCGCTAACTATGGCTACACCTTC. Amino acids: CASSPGQAANYGYTF.

This clone has a single count. The chain carries TRBV5-1 and TRBJ2-1; D is unclear. CDR1 and CDR2 from the germline V gene are SGHRS and YFSETQ. This CDR3 is built from 11 residues. V was pared by 6 bases and J by 5 bases, with 6 bases between. The CDR3 is CASKRDNEQFF. CDR3 sequence (DNA): TGCGCCAGCAAAAGGGACAATGAGCAGTTCTTC.

The V call is TRBV7-9, the J call TRBJ1-1, with 7 bases fitting TRBD1. Germline V gene lookup returns CDR1 SEHNR and CDR2 FQNEAQ (reference sequence). With V trimmed by 2 bases and J by 6 bases, 0 bases remained unmatched. The CDR3 contains 12 residues. The CDR3 is CASSLQGAEAFF. The CDR3 DNA reads TGTGCCAGCAGCTTACAGGGGGCTGAAGCTTTCTTT. The variable domain in full, with the rest retrieved from reference TRBV7-9 and TRBJ1-1, is DTGVSQNPRHKITKRGQNVTFRCDPISEHNRLYWYRQTLGQGPEFLTYFQNEAQLEKSRLLSDRFSAERPKGSFSTLEIQRTEQGDSAMYLCASSLQGAEAFFGQGTRLTVV.